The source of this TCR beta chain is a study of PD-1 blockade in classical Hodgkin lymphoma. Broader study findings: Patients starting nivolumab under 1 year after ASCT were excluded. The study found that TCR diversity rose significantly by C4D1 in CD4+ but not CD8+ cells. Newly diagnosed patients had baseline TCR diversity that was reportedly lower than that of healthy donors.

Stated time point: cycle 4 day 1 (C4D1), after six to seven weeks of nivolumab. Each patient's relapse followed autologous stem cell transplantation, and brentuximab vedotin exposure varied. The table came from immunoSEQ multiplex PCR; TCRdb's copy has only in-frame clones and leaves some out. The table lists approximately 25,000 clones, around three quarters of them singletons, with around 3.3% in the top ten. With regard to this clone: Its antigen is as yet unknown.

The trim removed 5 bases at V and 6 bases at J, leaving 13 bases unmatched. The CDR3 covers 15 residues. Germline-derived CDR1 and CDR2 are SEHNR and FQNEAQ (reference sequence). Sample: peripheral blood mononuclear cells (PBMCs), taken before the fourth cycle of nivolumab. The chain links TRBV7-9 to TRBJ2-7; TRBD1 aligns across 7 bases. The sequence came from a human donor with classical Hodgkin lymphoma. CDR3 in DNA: TGTGCCAGCAGCCCCCTTGAAAGGACAGGTCTCGAGCAGTACTTC. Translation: CASSPLERTGLEQYF.